This is a list of T cell receptor beta chains from one sample in a study of blood T cell repertoires in COVID-19. Assay: immunoSEQ multiplex PCR; the TCRdb copy retains only in-frame clones and omits some. The data contain around 150,000 clones, approximately 81% of them singletons. The sample consisted of peripheral blood. Every receptor here comes from a woman aged 55-69 years with COVID-19, enrolled during active disease. The CDR3 runs from the conserved cysteine through the conserved F or W. A D gene is named only where the DNA matches it firmly. Size is stated for part of the rows, as once, few or many counts, or as a class when the clone is expanded.

v_call: TRBV6-5
j_call: TRBJ1-1
d_call: .
clone_size: .
cdr3_nt: TGTGCCAGCAGTCCAGGCAGGGGATGGACTGAAGCTTTCTTT
cdr3_aa: CASSPGRGWTEAFF

v_call: TRBV18
j_call: TRBJ2-3
d_call: TRBD2
clone_size: .
cdr3_nt: TGTGCCAGCTCACTTGACCCAGCGGGGTTGGGGGATACGCAGTATTTT
cdr3_aa: CASSLDPAGLGDTQYF

v_call: TRBV15
j_call: TRBJ1-5
d_call: .
clone_size: few
cdr3_nt: TGTGCCACCAGCCTAACGCGGGGTGGCAGAAATAGCAATCAGCCCCAGCATTTT
cdr3_aa: CATSLTRGGRNSNQPQHF

v_call: TRBV7-3
j_call: TRBJ1-1
d_call: .
clone_size: few
cdr3_nt: TGTGCCAGCAGCTCCGAACAGGTTTCTGAAGCTTTCTTT
cdr3_aa: CASSSEQVSEAFF

v_call: TRBV3-1/TRBV3-2
j_call: TRBJ2-7
d_call: .
clone_size: few
cdr3_nt: TGTGCCAGCAATACAGGGTCATTGGGCGAGCAGTACTTC
cdr3_aa: CASNTGSLGEQYF

v_call: TRBV20-1
j_call: TRBJ1-1
d_call: .
clone_size: few
cdr3_nt: TGCAGTGCTTACGGAGGGACTGAAGCTTTCTTT
cdr3_aa: CSAYGGTEAFF

v_call: TRBV5-6
j_call: TRBJ2-7
d_call: .
clone_size: .
cdr3_nt: TGTGCCAGCAGCTTGGGCTACAGGGTGGACGTCTACGAGCAGTACTTC
cdr3_aa: CASSLGYRVDVYEQYF

v_call: TRBV5-1
j_call: TRBJ2-1
d_call: .
clone_size: .
cdr3_nt: TGCGCCAGCAGCTTGGAAACACCTCACTACAATGAGCAGTTCTTC
cdr3_aa: CASSLETPHYNEQFF

v_call: TRBV5-4
j_call: TRBJ1-4
d_call: TRBD1
clone_size: .
cdr3_nt: TGTGCCAGCAGCGAAAACAGGGGGATTAATGAAAAACTGTTTTTT
cdr3_aa: CASSENRGINEKLFF

v_call: TRBV15
j_call: TRBJ1-4
d_call: TRBD1
clone_size: .
cdr3_nt: TGTGCCACCAGCAGAGATTCGACAGGGTCTAATGAAAAACTGTTTTTT
cdr3_aa: CATSRDSTGSNEKLFF

v_call: TRBV2
j_call: TRBJ2-3
d_call: TRBD1
clone_size: .
cdr3_nt: TGTGCCAGCAGTCGGACAGGGACCTCTGGTACGCAGTATTTT
cdr3_aa: CASSRTGTSGTQYF

v_call: TRBV7-2
j_call: TRBJ1-3
d_call: .
clone_size: .
cdr3_nt: TGTGCCAGCAGCCCCCAGATCTCTGGAAACACCATATATTTT
cdr3_aa: CASSPQISGNTIYF

v_call: TRBV3-1/TRBV3-2
j_call: TRBJ2-7
d_call: TRBD1
clone_size: .
cdr3_nt: TGTGCCAGCAGCCGCGGGACAGGGAACCACGAGCAGTACTTC
cdr3_aa: CASSRGTGNHEQYF

v_call: TRBV5-6
j_call: TRBJ1-3
d_call: .
clone_size: .
cdr3_nt: TGTGCCAGCAGCTTGGGACAGCCCTACTCTGGAAACACCATATATTTT
cdr3_aa: CASSLGQPYSGNTIYF

v_call: TRBV2
j_call: TRBJ2-3
d_call: TRBD2
clone_size: .
cdr3_nt: TGTGCCAGCAGTGAACGTAGCGGGAGGATGGGTACGCAGTATTTT
cdr3_aa: CASSERSGRMGTQYF

v_call: TRBV5-8
j_call: TRBJ1-5
d_call: .
clone_size: .
cdr3_nt: TGTGCCAGCAGCTTAAACGGGGTTCAGCCCCAGCATTTT
cdr3_aa: CASSLNGVQPQHF

v_call: TRBV6-5
j_call: TRBJ1-6
d_call: .
clone_size: .
cdr3_nt: TGTGCCAGCAGTTATCCAAATTCACCCCTCCACTTT
cdr3_aa: CASSYPNSPLHF

v_call: TRBV18
j_call: TRBJ1-5
d_call: .
clone_size: .
cdr3_nt: TGTGCCAGCTCATCCACAGGGAGGGGTGGGCAGCCCCAGCATTTT
cdr3_aa: CASSSTGRGGQPQHF

v_call: TRBV6-4
j_call: TRBJ1-4
d_call: TRBD1
clone_size: .
cdr3_nt: TGTGCCAGCAGTGAGACAGGGCTAAGTGGTGAAAAACTGTTTTTT
cdr3_aa: CASSETGLSGEKLFF

v_call: TRBV5-4
j_call: TRBJ1-6
d_call: TRBD1
clone_size: .
cdr3_nt: TGTGCCAGCAGGGTCGGACAGGGGAATTCACCCCTCCACTTT
cdr3_aa: CASRVGQGNSPLHF

v_call: TRBV18
j_call: TRBJ1-2
d_call: TRBD1
clone_size: .
cdr3_nt: TGTGCCAGCTCTCTAGGTCCCGGGACAGGGAACTATGGCTACACCTTC
cdr3_aa: CASSLGPGTGNYGYTF

v_call: TRBV19
j_call: TRBJ2-5
d_call: .
clone_size: .
cdr3_nt: TGTGCCAGTAGTGTACTCCAGGGGTGGGAGACCCAGTACTTC
cdr3_aa: CASSVLQGWETQYF